This TCR beta chain stems from a study of molecular identifiers for immune sequencing clone quantification. Study background: In replicates, RNA from roughly 21,000 or 96,000 naive CD8 cells was divided five ways and four parts were sequenced.

Naive CD8 T cells underwent sorting with the CD8+CD4-CCR7+CD45RA+ definition. Trimming stripped 6 bases from V and 4 bases from J, with 9 bases between. The CDR3 contains 13 residues. There are a few counts of this clonotype. TCRdb ran MiXCR on the PCR reads and lists one entry per CDR3 protein. The sample yields nearly 55,000 distinct CDR3 sequences, 35% to 40% seen once. Sequencing was carried out using naive CD8+ T cells from blood, with Jurkat cell RNA spiked in. As to subset: FACS-sorted CD8+CD4-CCR7+CD45RA+ naive T cells. This receptor was identified in a human donor in good health. Some libraries in this study had Jurkat cell RNA spiked in. The V gene is TRBV12-3 or TRBV12-4, the J gene TRBJ2-2; D is perhaps TRBD1 (5 bases). The CDR3 protein is CASSETATGELFF. CDR3 sequence (DNA): TGTGCCAGCAGCGAGACAGCCACCGGGGAGCTGTTTTTT.